The sequence of this TCR beta chain was determined in a study of cytomegalovirus exposure and HLA in healthy donors. The overall study: Some 90 million unique TCRs from HLA-typed donors were held in an early data release. Study-level points and caveats: Associated with HLA alleles at 0.05 false discovery rate in a later analysis were approximately 17,000 TCR beta sequences.

To note about this clone: What it binds is not known.

PCR used 60 Vbeta primers and 13 Jbeta primers. Generated by immunoSEQ multiplex PCR, the TCRdb table keeps only in-frame clones and is missing some. Of about 180,000 clones in the sample, around three quarters were seen once. Sequenced sample: PBMCs. This TCR was sampled from a woman aged 25 to 39 in good health and CMV-seropositive.

The CDR3 DNA sequence: TGCGCCAGCAGCCAGAAACAGATTAACACCGGGGAGCTGTTTTTT. It is translated as CASSQKQINTGELFF. The rearrangement joins TRBV4-3 to TRBJ2-2, with D unclear. Germline lookup yields CDR1 LGHNA and CDR2 YSLEER. The germline V and J ends were trimmed by 3 bases and 2 bases, with 10 bases remaining between them. The CDR3 covers 15 residues.